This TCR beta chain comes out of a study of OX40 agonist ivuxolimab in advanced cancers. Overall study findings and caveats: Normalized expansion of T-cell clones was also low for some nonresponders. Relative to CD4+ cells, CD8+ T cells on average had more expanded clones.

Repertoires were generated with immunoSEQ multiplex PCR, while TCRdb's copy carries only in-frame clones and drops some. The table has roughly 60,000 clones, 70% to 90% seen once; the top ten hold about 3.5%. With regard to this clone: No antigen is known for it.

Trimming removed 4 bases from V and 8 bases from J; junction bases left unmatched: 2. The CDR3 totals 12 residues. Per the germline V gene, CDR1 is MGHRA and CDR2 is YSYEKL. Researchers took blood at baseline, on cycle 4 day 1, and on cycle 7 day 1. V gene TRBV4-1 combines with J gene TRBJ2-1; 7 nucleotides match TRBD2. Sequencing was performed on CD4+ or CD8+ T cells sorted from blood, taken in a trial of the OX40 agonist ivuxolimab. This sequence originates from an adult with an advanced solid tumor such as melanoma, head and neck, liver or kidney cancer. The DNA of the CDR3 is TGCGCCAGCAGCCTGAGCGGGGATGAGCAGTTCTTC. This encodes CASSLSGDEQFF.